These T cell receptor beta chains were read from a single sample in a study of blood T cells in healthy people across ages. TCRdb itself ran the 5' RACE reads through MiXCR, one entry per CDR3 protein. The data contain 800,000 to 900,000 distinct CDR3 sequences, around 62% of them singletons. Sequencing was carried out using blood. The receptors here all came from a man younger than 45 in good health. Both conserved end residues are trimmed from each CDR3.

V: TRBV9; J: TRBJ1-6; length: 12; CDR3: ASSADIGNSPLH
V: TRBV29-1; J: TRBJ2-7; length: 11; CDR3: SVDIGEGYEQY
V: TRBV14; J: TRBJ2-4; length: 13; CDR3: ASSQEGWGSNIQY
V: TRBV7-9; J: TRBJ2-7; length: 12; CDR3: ASSSKGQAYEQY
V: TRBV4-3; J: TRBJ2-2; length: 12; CDR3: ASSWSQGTGELF
V: TRBV2; J: TRBJ2-7; length: 10; CDR3: ASMGTTYEQY
V: TRBV7-2; J: TRBJ1-2; length: 8; CDR3: ASSAGQPA
V: TRBV18; J: NA; length: 13; CDR3: ASSQSRTAPYEQY
V: TRBV6-5; J: NA; length: 14; CDR3: ASSYSPSGDENIQY
V: TRBV12-3/TRBV12-4; J: NA; length: 13; CDR3: ASSLVGGLVETQY
V: TRBV20-1; J: TRBJ1-2; length: 11; CDR3: SGGGQPGYGYT
V: TRBV25-1; J: TRBJ2-7; length: 15; CDR3: ASSGTGLAGLSYEQY
V: TRBV20-1; J: TRBJ1-5; length: 12; CDR3: SAYRGGDDQPQH
V: TRBV7-2; J: TRBJ2-3; length: 13; CDR3: ASGGSYAPRDTQY
V: TRBV5-1; J: TRBJ2-7; length: 12; CDR3: ASYGGPNPYEQY
V: TRBV4-2; J: TRBJ2-1; length: 14; CDR3: ASSQDRPSGVDEQF
V: TRBV10-3; J: NA; length: 14; CDR3: AISEEVGSRAETQY
V: TRBV6-5; J: TRBJ2-3; length: 17; CDR3: ASSYTDSDSPSGTDTQY
V: TRBV20-1; J: TRBJ2-4; length: 13; CDR3: SASVPGRVKNIQY
V: TRBV6-2/TRBV6-3; J: TRBJ2-4; length: 12; CDR3: ASARTTTSGEQY
V: TRBV15; J: TRBJ1-5; length: 13; CDR3: ATGDGVFSNQPQH
V: TRBV3-1; J: TRBJ1-1; length: 11; CDR3: ASSQEDRGSAF
V: TRBV7-2; J: TRBJ2-3; length: 11; CDR3: ASSPTPKDTQY
V: TRBV6-2/TRBV6-3; J: TRBJ2-3; length: 12; CDR3: ASSYAGPTDTQY
V: TRBV4-2; J: NA; length: 13; CDR3: ASSPGTGEAYEQY
V: TRBV29-1; J: TRBJ2-1; length: 13; CDR3: SVEVGSGVLLEQF
V: TRBV18; J: TRBJ2-5; length: 12; CDR3: VSSPGQYQETQY
V: TRBV7-2; J: TRBJ2-4; length: 14; CDR3: ASSRSWQGPKNIQY
V: TRBV14; J: TRBJ2-4; length: 13; CDR3: ASSQFPQGEDIQY
V: TRBV2; J: TRBJ2-4; length: 12; CDR3: ASSGTGPKNIQY
V: TRBV13; J: TRBJ2-1; length: 11; CDR3: ASSRDSRNEQF
V: TRBV7-9; J: TRBJ1-1; length: 13; CDR3: ASSLGDTVNTEAF